This TCR beta chain was captured by sequencing in a study of cytomegalovirus exposure and HLA in healthy donors (dated by TCRdb to 2016 to 2017). About the study as a whole: An earlier analysis of several hundred of the donors reported more than 250 Gb of sequence data and approximately 110 million unique TCR beta sequences from about 180 million T cells. An early release that covered about 600 HLA-typed donors contained 300 to 350 gigabases of sequencing data and around 80 million unique TCR sequences. The genetic ancestry cluster associated with self-reported Caucasian donors included 70% to 85% of the approximately 400 genotyped donors. The study aimed to test whether signatures of past pathogen exposure could be identified by cataloging public T cell receptors. Using immunosequencing, the study profiled T cell repertoires from about 650 subjects and related those repertoires to cytomegalovirus serostatus. A separate validation cohort of roughly 130 different subjects was used in addition to the roughly 640-subject first cohort. High-throughput TCR immunosequencing, statistical association of individual TCRs with disease status, and machine learning were combined to predict cytomegalovirus infection status. A later analysis re-analyzed previously published TCR beta repertoires from 666 donors and added high-resolution HLA genotyping to study TCR occurrence patterns. Rather than using new phenotypic data, the later analysis identified candidate immune exposures from TCR beta sequences and from how often those sequences occurred across donors. To decide whether each TCR beta V gene segment behaved as functional or pseudogenic, an earlier analysis of 587 of the donors relied on high-throughput TCR beta sequencing. Donor age, sex, ethnicity and CMV serostatus were collected together with the repertoire data. A later genetic analysis used genome-wide SNP genotypes for about three fifths of the 666 donors, treating that subset as a discovery cohort. Every repertoire in the discovery cohort had been generated on one and the same sequencing platform. HLA typing included class I and class II loci at four-digit resolution. The number of donors typed differed by locus, with roughly 620-640 for A, B, C, DRB1 and DQB1, roughly 550 for DQA1, 600 to 610 for DPA1, and around 430 for DPB1. Because of strong linkage in the cohort, roughly five DR-DQ haplotypes were treated as single units for association and clustering. Among 300 to 500 genotyped donors of the cohort, an average of around 240,000 unique TCR beta nucleotide sequences was sequenced per donor, of which about 18% were non-productive. Study-level results and caveats: HLA typing was unavailable for some donors at each locus, so association tests used only the typed subset. According to the authors, the approach could potentially be generalized to other disease states and immunological phenotypes. A later genetic analysis associated a missense DCLRE1C variant with V-gene and J-gene trimming of TCR beta chains, and an independent cohort replicated the association. Across donors, most TCR sequences were observed very rarely, whereas some public TCRs were present in many individuals. Some IMGT-functional V segments, including TRBV6-2 and TRBV6-3, could not be told apart with the 87-base-pair reads, so those segments were excluded. A later analysis found that HLA-associated TCR beta chains were more clonally expanded and had lower generation probabilities than equally common non-associated chains. A later analysis found that TCR association rates varied across HLA loci, with DRB1 alleles showing the most associated TCRs and HLA-C alleles the fewest. In a later analysis, most CMV-associated TCR beta chains were found to appear HLA-restricted, with HLA associations seemingly driven largely by CMV exposure. Presence/absence analyses assumed roughly uniform sequencing depth across donors, an assumption that may not hold. Correlated functional status among segregating V segments might be attributable to linkage disequilibrium, but an unknown experimental factor could not be ruled out. Several of the top co-occurrence clusters appeared to be linked to parvovirus B19, influenza, CMV and Epstein-Barr virus, according to a later analysis. The classifier was reported to diagnose cytomegalovirus status with high specificity and sensitivity in both the original cohort and the validation cohort. According to a later genetic analysis, donors in an Asian-associated ancestry cluster had fewer N-insertions in productive TCRs than the approximately 710-donor mean. When HLA alleles, especially DR and DQ, strongly co-occurred, attributing TCR associations to individual alleles was difficult. Seventeen rarely observed V segments, including chromosome 9 orphons, were excluded from the earlier analysis of about 500 of the donors because counts were too low. At a false discovery rate of 0.05, a later analysis linked roughly 17,000 TCR beta sequences to specific HLA alleles. In this cohort, only TCR beta chains were sequenced, and detectable features were limited by the absence of alpha or paired-chain data. The only immune exposure information available for the cohort was CMV serostatus. A further reported finding was that TCR beta sequences accurately predicted the HLA-A and HLA-B alleles for most subjects in the first cohort. An earlier analysis of 587 of the donors showed that most TCR beta V segments appeared in productive rearrangements either about 87% or about 30% of the time, which broadly matched IMGT annotations. In the study, around 150 TCR beta chains were listed as associated with cytomegalovirus. A cluster of highly shared sequence variants was judged likely to represent a technical artifact of the sequencing pipeline. Three of the identified cytomegalovirus-associated TCR beta chains were confirmed in vitro to be specific for cytomegalovirus antigens.

This clone was counted between two and nine times. It has no known antigen specificity. No quality values exist for individual bases; no much larger clone is one base distant. From its cysteine to its phenylalanine, the CDR3 spans 10 amino acids. This entry keeps only the CDR3 DNA: 30 bases, framed from base 1. CDR1 and CDR2 are drawn from the germline V gene (reference sequence): DFQATT, SNEGSKA. V loses 6 bases of germline sequence and J loses 5 bases, and the interval between the two ends is 7 bases. The method behind the library was the immunoSEQ multiplex PCR assay. The multiplex PCR relied on a mix of 60 forward primers for TCR Vbeta segments and 13 reverse primers for TCR Jbeta segments. Amplification of the CDR3 region of rearranged TCR beta genes was performed with a multiplex PCR assay on genomic DNA. On the Illumina HiSeq System, the amplified TCR beta libraries were sequenced as 87-base-pair reads. Per the original workflow: A later analysis tallied around 82 million unique TCR beta chains across the 600 to 700 repertoires, and 10 million to 11 million of those chains were shared by two or more donors. Raw reads were error-corrected and collapsed into unique sequences with a nearest-neighbor algorithm that merged closely related sequences to remove PCR and sequencing errors. To assign V, D and J gene segments, CDR3 sequences were aligned to IMGT reference sequences. For a sequence to be retained, a match of at least six nucleotides was required to both a V gene segment and a J gene segment. A rearrangement counted as productive if the CDR3 had no stop codons and remained in frame with V and J, and every other rearrangement counted as non-productive. CDR3 was defined according to IMGT convention as the region running from the second conserved V-encoded cysteine to the conserved J-encoded phenylalanine. The earlier analysis of a few hundred of the donors excluded sequences that lacked an unambiguous match to a single V gene segment. In an earlier analysis of a few hundred of the donors, V segments were called functional above 56.7% productive rearrangements and were called segregating when the between-donor standard deviation exceeded 5%. A statistical classification framework was built for diagnosing cytomegalovirus status from the catalog of TCR beta chain sequences. A later analysis assigned V and J genes by comparing TCR nucleotide sequences with IMGT/GENE-DB human TR gene sequences. A later analysis assigned CDR3 sequences and most-parsimonious VDJ recombination scenarios with the TCRdist pipeline. A later analysis defined each TCR beta chain by its CDR3 amino acid sequence plus V-gene family, and excluded reads lacking a unique V-gene family. To address suspected cross-contamination and a sequencing artifact, a later analysis removed a few hundred highly shared, low-generation-probability nucleotide sequences. In a later analysis, a clonal expansion index for each public chain was calculated from normalized within-repertoire ranks of inferred template counts. In a later analysis, generation probabilities were computed with a VDJ recombination model fitted to out-of-frame rearrangements, and the resulting probabilities were checked against IGoR. A later analysis scored TCR-TCR, TCR-HLA and TCR-CMV co-occurrence with hypergeometric tests, applying a repertoire-size bias correction to TCR pairs. False discovery rates were estimated in a later analysis by permuting HLA or CMV assignments 20 times. In a later analysis, co-occurring TCRs were grouped using DBSCAN, with TCRdist sequence similarity added in when clustering inside HLA-allele-positive subsets. Repertoires with fewer than 30,000 or more than 120,000 public chains, plus five repertoires with anomalous nucleotide sharing, were excluded from co-occurrence clustering. Imported from immuneACCESS, the table was reduced by TCRdb to in-frame sequences with V and J called. These copies leave out some clones; in studies compared against another copy, an unresolved V gene accounts for under half, and the cause of the remainder is not known. That table furnishes V, J and clone size, whereas the DNA furnished D and trimming. The sample profile shows a few hundred thousand clones; about four fifths of them were found once. About 0.28% of the sample is in the top ten clones.

The cohort was made up of several hundred healthy bone marrow donors. Cohort members were all nominally healthy when sampled, although unrecorded immune exposures were likely present. The donor was CMV seronegative and was included in the group of 352 seronegative cohort members. A peripheral blood sample was collected from each donor, and TCR beta sequencing was performed on peripheral blood mononuclear cells. The Qiagen DNeasy Blood Extraction Kit was used to extract genomic DNA from the blood cell samples. The sequence came from a girl aged 2-15 years in good health and CMV-seronegative. Sequenced input: PBMCs. The chain is made from TRBV20-1 and TRBJ2-5; the D gene lacks a confident call. Read as DNA, the sequence is TGCAGTGCCCGTCAGGAGACCCAGTACTTC. It specifies CSARQETQYF.